The 27 T cell receptor beta chains presented below share a single source sample, sequenced in a study of T cell responses to AZD1222 COVID-19 vaccine. Clones were read by immunoSEQ multiplex PCR, and TCRdb kept only the in-frame ones, dropping some. This table holds 140,000 to 150,000 clones, roughly 91% found once. The sample in question was peripheral blood, obtained on day 0 of AZD1222 vaccination. These receptors were taken from an adult in good health.

This chain uses TRBV24-1 with TRBJ2-3; possible D gene TRBD2, 6 bases. Germline-derived CDR1 and CDR2 are KGHDR and SFDVKD. The CDR3 spans 17 residues. The V and J ends lost 3 bases and 1 base respectively, with 16 bases between them. The CDR3 is CATSDPLAGSGTDTQYF. In DNA, the CDR3 is TGTGCCACCAGTGATCCCTTGGCGGGGTCGGGCACAGATACGCAGTATTTT.

The chain recombines TRBV11-3 with TRBJ2-1; unclear D gene. The V gene's germline CDR1 is SGHNT and CDR2 YENEEA. The CDR3 has 15 amino acids. Between the trimmed V and J ends, which lost 5 bases and 7 bases, there was a span of 18 bases. The CDR3 DNA sequence: TGTGCCAGCAGCCCAAGACCTATTCGTCCGAATGAGCAGTTCTTC. This codes for CASSPRPIRPNEQFF.

The gene calls are TRBV2 and TRBJ1-6, with 9 bases that match TRBD1. The V gene end was trimmed by 4 bases and the J gene end by 5 bases; junction bases not matched to a gene: 3. The CDR3 contains 15 residues. CDR1 is SNHLY, CDR2 FYNNEI, per germline. CDR3 coding DNA: TGTGCCAGCAGTGGAAGACAGGGGGATAATTCACCCCTCCACTTT. Translated, it gives CASSGRQGDNSPLHF.

The V call is TRBV7-3, the J call TRBJ1-1; weak D call: TRBD1 (6 bases). This CDR3 spans 14 amino acids. V was shortened by 5 bases and J by 9 bases, with 19 bases between the two germline ends. Germline assignment: CDR1 SGHTA and CDR2 FQGTGA. The CDR3, as DNA: TGTGCCAGCAGCCCTATCCAGGGGCAGGGAAAAGCTTTCTTT. It codes for CASSPIQGQGKAFF.

The V and J genes are TRBV7-9 and TRBJ1-1, with D possibly TRBD1 on 5 matching bases. The CDR3 is made up of 13 amino acids. Trimming removed 5 bases from V and 4 bases from J, with 11 bases in between. Germline values: CDR1 SEHNR, CDR2 FQNEAQ (reference sequence). The CDR3 nucleotides are TGTGCCAGCAGCCCTGGGGGGATCACTGAAGCTTTCTTT. This encodes CASSPGGITEAFF.

For this clone: Other DNA sequences of this sample code for an identical CDR3. The genes are TRBV11-2 and TRBJ1-1; possibly TRBD1 for D (6 bases). In germline, CDR1 is SGHAT, CDR2 FQNNGV. CDR3 length equals 13 residues. V lost 1 base and J 4 bases, leaving 7 bases between the germline ends. The chain's CDR3 is CASSLVGGTEAFF. CDR3 nucleotides: TGTGCCAGCAGCTTAGTAGGGGGCACTGAAGCTTTCTTT.

V gene TRBV30 combines with J gene TRBJ1-6, with a weak D call TRBD1 (6 bases). Germline-derived CDR1 and CDR2 are GTSNPN and SVGIG (reference sequence). The V gene lost 5 bases and the J gene lost 10 bases, with 18 bases spanning the gap. CDR3 length equals 14 residues. CDR3 region: CAWDRQAVDSPLHF. The CDR3 DNA reads TGTGCCTGGGATCGACAGGCTGTTGACTCACCCCTCCACTTT.

The chain links TRBV25-1 to TRBJ2-2; weak D call: TRBD2 (5 bases). Germline V CDR1 and CDR2: MGHDK, SYGVNS. Trimming left V 5 bases short and J 6 bases short, with 10 bases between. This CDR3 contains 13 residues. The DNA for the CDR3 is TGTGCCAGCAGTAAGCCGGGATCCGGGGAGCTGTTTTTT. Translated: CASSKPGSGELFF.

The chain carries TRBV5-6 and TRBJ2-1; no clear D. The germline V and J ends were trimmed by 0 bases and 7 bases, with 8 bases remaining between them. The CDR3 has 13 amino acids. Germline V lookup: CDR1 SGHDT, CDR2 YYEEEE. The CDR3: CASSLVGRNEQFF. The CDR3 coding sequence is TGTGCCAGCAGCTTGGTGGGCCGGAATGAGCAGTTCTTC.

The chain couples TRBV11-1 to TRBJ2-3; TRBD2 aligns across 14 bases. CDR1 is SGHAT, CDR2 FQDESV, per germline (reference sequence). This CDR3 is built from 15 residues. With V trimmed by 5 bases and J by 3 bases, 1 base remained unmatched. CDR3 in amino acids: CASSRTSGRTDTQYF. The CDR3 region has the DNA TGTGCCAGCAGCCGGACTAGCGGGAGGACAGATACGCAGTATTTT.

The chain couples TRBV7-2 to TRBJ2-3, with 8 bases identical to TRBD2. Trimming took 5 bases from V and 15 from J; bases not matched to a gene: 7. The CDR3 consists of 11 residues. Germline-derived CDR1 and CDR2 are SGHTA and FQGNSA. The CDR3 region is CASSPAGVFYF. In nucleotides, the CDR3 is TGTGCCAGCAGCCCAGCGGGGGTATTTTATTTT. Combining the CDR3 with reference TRBV7-2 and TRBJ2-3 gives the whole variable domain GAGVSQSPSNKVTEKGKDVELRCDPISGHTALYWYRQSLGQGLEFLIYFQGNSAPDKSGLPSDRFSAERTGGSVSTLTIQRTQQEDSAVYLCASSPAGVFYFGPGTRLTVL.

The chain joins TRBV11-3 to TRBJ1-1; weak D call: TRBD1 (5 bases). In germline, CDR1 is SGHNT, CDR2 YENEEA. The ends were cut back, 4 bases at V and 6 bases at J, with 12 bases in the middle. This CDR3 has 13 amino acids. This chain's CDR3 is CASSYGHGAEAFF. The DNA for the CDR3 is TGTGCCAGCAGCTATGGACACGGGGCTGAAGCTTTCTTT.

This clone was picked up one time. The V and J genes are TRBV5-6 and TRBJ1-1, with 7 bases identical to TRBD1. This CDR3 comprises 15 residues. Germline CDR1 SGHDT, CDR2 YYEEEE. With 0 bases clipped from V and 10 bases from J, the junction kept 12 bases outside the gene matches. The CDR3 is CASSLDTYRGPGAFF. The CDR3 bases are TGTGCCAGCAGCTTGGACACCTACAGGGGCCCAGGAGCTTTCTTT.

The V gene is TRBV21-1, the J gene TRBJ2-7; the table's D call, TRBD2, has no DNA check behind it. TRBV21-1 is designated a pseudogene. The CDR3 is 15 amino acids. The CDR3 sequence is CASTYEGRPGVEQYF. CDR3 nucleotides: TGTGCCAGCACCTATGAGGGACGGCCGGGGGTCGAGCAGTACTTC.

This clone was counted once. CDR3 residues: CASSYSPDYGYTF. CDR3 DNA sequence: TGTGCCAGCAGTTACTCACCAGACTATGGCTACACCTTC. V gene TRBV6-5 combines with J gene TRBJ1-2; no definite D call. Trimming removed 0 bases from V and 3 bases from J, with 5 bases in between. The CDR3 loop spans 13 amino acids. Germline V gives CDR1 MNHEY, CDR2 SVGAGI.

J is TRBJ2-2 and V is TRBV7-8; D possibly corresponds to TRBD2 (6 bases). With 3 bases removed from V and 5 bases from J, the gap between germline ends came to 10 bases. The CDR3 runs to 14 residues. Germline V lookup: CDR1 SGHVS, CDR2 FQNEAQ. The CDR3 protein is CASSFLGGTGELFF. The CDR3 DNA follows: TGTGCCAGCAGCTTTCTCGGGGGAACCGGGGAGCTGTTTTTT.

V and J are TRBV11-2 and TRBJ2-1; D perhaps matches TRBD1 (5 bases). The V end lost 4 bases, the J end lost 0 bases, and 10 bases lay between the germline ends. Germline V gene lookup returns CDR1 SGHAT and CDR2 FQNNGV. The CDR3 covers 15 residues. CDR3 in DNA: TGTGCCAGCAGCTCCAGGGTAAGCTCCTACAATGAGCAGTTCTTC. The encoded protein is CASSSRVSSYNEQFF.

This clone was counted only a few times. V gene TRBV4-3 combines with J gene TRBJ1-2; D not certain. The CDR3 totals 21 residues. The V gene's germline CDR1 is LGHNA and CDR2 YSLEER. V was shortened by 1 base and J by 0 bases, with 27 bases between the two germline ends. DNA of the CDR3: TGCGCCAGCAGCCAAGGGTTGAGCGGGCAAGTCTCCCTCAGAGCTAACTATGGCTACACCTTC. Its protein product is CASSQGLSGQVSLRANYGYTF.

V and J are TRBV7-2 and TRBJ2-3, with 8 bases identical to TRBD2. The CDR3 loop spans 16 amino acids. V shed 0 bases and J 5 bases; nucleotides not matched to a gene: 7. Germline CDR1 SGHTA, CDR2 FQGNSA. The CDR3 DNA reads TGTGCCAGCAGCTTAGCAGGGCCGGGGGGGTTAGATACGCAGTATTTT. Its protein is CASSLAGPGGLDTQYF.

V and J are TRBV9 and TRBJ1-6, with 8 bases matching TRBD1. The V segment lost 4 bases and the J segment 5 bases; nucleotides outside the gene matches: 5. CDR1 and CDR2 (germline): SGDLS, YYNGEE. This CDR3 has 15 residues. The CDR3 sequence: CASSPGQGDNSPLHF. CDR3 bases: TGTGCCAGCAGCCCCGGACAGGGAGATAATTCACCCCTCCACTTT.

This chain uses TRBV10-2 with TRBJ2-1; no clear D gene. The CDR3 sequence is 11 residues long. The germline V gene encodes CDR1 WSHSY and CDR2 SAAADI. V was clipped by 3 bases and J by 10 bases, with 7 bases between them. This chain's CDR3 is CASSDRVEQFF. The CDR3 DNA reads TGCGCCAGCAGTGATCGAGTAGAGCAGTTCTTC.

The chain employs TRBV2 and TRBJ2-5, with D hard to call. V lost 7 bases and J 3 bases, leaving 12 bases between the germline ends. Per the germline V gene, CDR1 is SNHLY and CDR2 is FYNNEI. This CDR3 has 13 residues. CDR3 bases: TGTGCCAGCAATGAGACACCAAAAGAGACCCAGTACTTC. This encodes CASNETPKETQYF.

The chain links TRBV4-3 to TRBJ2-3; D unclear. Trimming stripped 0 bases from V and 4 bases from J, with 8 bases between. The CDR3 length is 14 residues. CDR1 LGHNA and CDR2 YSLEER come from the germline V gene. The CDR3 loop reads CASSQDISPDTQYF. CDR3 DNA sequence: TGCGCCAGCAGCCAAGATATCTCTCCAGATACGCAGTATTTT.

The chain is built from TRBV4-3 and TRBJ1-2, with D maybe TRBD1 (6 bases). This CDR3 has 13 amino acids. Germline CDR1 is LGHNA and CDR2 is YSLEER. The germline V and J ends were trimmed by 1 base and 8 bases, with 11 bases remaining between them. CDR3 DNA sequence: TGCGCCAGCAGCCAAGCGGGGGGGCACGGCTACACCTTC. It specifies CASSQAGGHGYTF.

The chain recombines TRBV14 with TRBJ2-1; D may be TRBD2 (6 bases). Germline V CDR1 and CDR2: SGHDN, FVKESK. This CDR3 spans 17 amino acids. Trimming took 1 base from V and 7 from J, leaving 20 bases between them. CDR3 sequence (DNA): TGTGCCAGCAGCCAAGGGGTTCTGGGGTCCCGGGGGAATGAGCAGTTCTTC. Its translation: CASSQGVLGSRGNEQFF. The whole variable domain, remainder taken from reference TRBV14 and TRBJ2-1, is EAGVTQFPSHSVIEKGQTVTLRCDPISGHDNLYWYRRVMGKEIKFLLHFVKESKQDESGMPNNRFLAERTGGTYSTLKVQPAELEDSGVYFCASSQGVLGSRGNEQFFGPGTRLTVL.

The genes are TRBV21-1 and TRBJ2-7; TRBD2 is taken as the D call from the table, unchecked against the DNA. TRBV21-1 has pseudogene status. This CDR3 is built from 15 residues. The CDR3 loop is CAPSLPGGRIYEQYF. In DNA form, the CDR3 reads TGTGCCCCCTCTCTTCCGGGGGGAAGAATCTACGAGCAGTACTTC.

V gene TRBV27 combines with J gene TRBJ2-4, with a weak D call TRBD1 (6 bases). V was cut by 0 bases and J by 0 bases, with 9 bases left in between. CDR1 is MNHEY, CDR2 SMNVEV, per germline (reference sequence). This CDR3 comprises 16 residues. The CDR3 nucleotides are TGTGCCAGCAGTTTATCAGGGGGATTAGCCAAAAACATTCAGTACTTC. It is translated as CASSLSGGLAKNIQYF.